Following are 18 T cell receptor beta chains from one sample sequenced in a study of blood T cell repertoires in COVID-19. Only in-frame clones appear in the TCRdb table, and some are missing; sequencing was by immunoSEQ multiplex PCR. The sample yields hundreds of thousands of clones, roughly 86% seen once. The sample taken for sequencing was peripheral blood. These receptor sequences come from a woman in her twenties or thirties with COVID-19, enrolled during active disease.

V gene TRBV5-1 combines with J gene TRBJ2-7; D is unclear. There are 13 residues in the CDR3. CDR1 and CDR2 (germline): SGHRS, YFSETQ. V was shortened by 0 bases and J by 2 bases, with 6 bases between the two germline ends. CDR3 protein: CASSLVSTYEQYF. The CDR3 region has the DNA TGCGCCAGCAGCTTGGTTTCCACCTACGAGCAGTACTTC.

The V and J genes are TRBV19 and TRBJ1-2, with 7 bases identical to TRBD1. V shed 5 bases, J shed 2 bases, and the junction held 8 bases outside the gene matches. CDR1 LNHDA and CDR2 SQIVND come from the germline V gene (reference sequence). The CDR3 has 15 residues. The CDR3 is CASSPGDSWNYGYTF. CDR3 in DNA: TGTGCCAGTAGTCCAGGGGACAGTTGGAACTATGGCTACACCTTC.

The chain employs TRBV6-2 or TRBV6-3 and TRBJ1-2, with D possibly matching TRBD1 (5 bases). The CDR3 runs 13 residues. Germline V lookup: CDR1 MNHEY, CDR2 SVGEGT. Deletions cut 4 bases from V and 8 bases from J, with 14 bases between. For the CDR3, the DNA is TGTGCCAGCAGTTCCCGGGGGGGTAAAGGCTACACCTTC. Protein product: CASSSRGGKGYTF.

The chain is built from TRBV5-6 and TRBJ1-2; TRBD1 is a possible D gene (5 bases). The CDR3 is 16 residues long. V was pared by 0 bases and J by 5 bases, with 17 bases between. Germline CDR1 and CDR2: SGHDT and YYEEEE. DNA for the CDR3: TGTGCCAGCAGCTTGGCGTCAGGGCCTCAAGTTTATGGCTACACCTTC. Translation gives CASSLASGPQVYGYTF.

CDR3 nucleotide sequence: TGTGCCAGTGTCGCCGGGACAGGGTACCAGCCCCAGCATTTT. It translates to CASVAGTGYQPQHF. V is TRBV19 and J is TRBJ1-5, with TRBD1 matching over 9 bases. Germline values: CDR1 LNHDA, CDR2 SQIVND (reference sequence). V was pared by 8 bases and J by 7 bases, with 9 bases of the junction left unmatched. The CDR3 is made up of 14 amino acids. Full variable domain (missing parts from reference TRBV19 and TRBJ1-5): DGGITQSPKYLFRKEGQNVTLSCEQNLNHDAMYWYRQDPGQGLRLIYYSQIVNDFQKGDIAEGYSVSREKKESFPLTVTSAQKNPTAFYLCASVAGTGYQPQHFGDGTRLSIL.

The chain links TRBV6-4 to TRBJ2-3; 8 bases are shared with TRBD2. Germline V gene sequence: CDR1 MRHNA, CDR2 SNTAGT. This CDR3 comprises 18 residues. J lost 4 bases, V lost 0 bases, and 12 bases had no gene match. The CDR3 spells CASSDSGEGAGAPDTQYF. The CDR3 DNA reads TGTGCCAGCAGTGACTCGGGGGAAGGAGCGGGGGCGCCAGATACGCAGTATTTT.

The V gene is TRBV5-1, the J gene TRBJ2-3, with 11 bases identical to TRBD2. The CDR3 runs to 14 residues. Germline V gene sequence: CDR1 SGHRS, CDR2 YFSETQ. V trimming: 7 bases; J trimming: 6 bases; junction bases outside the gene matches: 7. The DNA for the CDR3 is TGCGCCAGCGTAGCGGGGGGGCCAGGGGATACGCAGTATTTT. As protein: CASVAGGPGDTQYF.

This rearrangement joins TRBV6-5 to TRBJ2-1; 8 nucleotides line up with TRBD1. This CDR3 is 14 amino acids long. Germline V gene lookup returns CDR1 MNHEY and CDR2 SVGAGI. With 2 bases clipped from V and 10 bases from J, the junction kept 7 bases outside the gene matches. DNA of the CDR3: TGTGCCAGCAGTTACGGGACAGGTTTTCCCGAGCAGTTCTTC. Translation: CASSYGTGFPEQFF.

This chain connects TRBV6-6 to TRBJ2-1; 9 bases map to TRBD1. Trimming took 3 bases from V and 7 from J; bases not matched to a gene: 4. Per the germline V gene, CDR1 is MNHNY and CDR2 is SVGAGI (reference sequence). CDR3 length: 14 amino acids. The CDR3 protein is CASSYEGQGNEQFF. CDR3 DNA: TGTGCCAGCAGTTATGAGGGACAGGGTAATGAGCAGTTCTTC.

This chain links TRBV19 with TRBJ2-2; a weak D match, TRBD1 (6 bases). From germline, CDR1 is LNHDA and CDR2 SQIVND (reference sequence). V lost 5 bases, J lost 6 bases, and 10 bases lay in between. The CDR3 covers 13 residues. The CDR3 bases are TGTGCCAGTAGTGTGTGGACAGCCGGGGAGCTGTTTTTT. This codes for CASSVWTAGELFF.

The chain recombines TRBV27 with TRBJ2-5; D is perhaps TRBD2 (5 bases). V lost 5 bases to trimming and J lost 3 bases, with 10 bases between them. The CDR3 extends over 13 amino acids. The germline V gene has CDR1 MNHEY and CDR2 SMNVEV (reference sequence). The CDR3 is CASSPRTEETQYF. CDR3 DNA sequence: TGTGCCAGCAGTCCCAGGACTGAAGAGACCCAGTACTTC.

The J gene is TRBJ1-1, the V gene TRBV11-3; D might be TRBD1 (6 bases). CDR1 and CDR2 (germline): SGHNT, YENEEA. The CDR3 is made up of 14 amino acids. V dropped 3 bases and J dropped 1 base, with 9 bases sitting between them. CDR3 coding DNA: TGTGCCAGCAGCTTGGGGGCGCGGAACACTGAAGCTTTCTTT. It encodes CASSLGARNTEAFF.

This clone was seen many times. The gene calls are TRBV11-2 and TRBJ1-4; D unresolved. The CDR3 has 17 residues. CDR1 and CDR2 (germline): SGHAT, FQNNGV. V lost 2 bases, J lost 0 bases, and 13 bases lay in between. The DNA for the CDR3 is TGTGCCAGCAGCTTAACGCACATAGCTGCAACTAATGAAAAACTGTTTTTT. Amino acids: CASSLTHIAATNEKLFF.

The rearrangement links TRBV2 to TRBJ1-2, with 7 positions matching TRBD1. Germline trimming cut 4 bases from V and 6 bases from J; bases unmatched to any gene: 2. CDR3 size: 12 residues. Per the germline V gene, CDR1 is SNHLY and CDR2 is FYNNEI. CDR3 sequence (DNA): TGTGCCAGCAGTGGGACAGGAGATGGCTACACCTTC. Its translation: CASSGTGDGYTF. Looking up the rest from reference TRBV2 and TRBJ1-2 gives the full variable domain: EPEVTQTPSHQVTQMGQEVILRCVPISNHLYFYWYRQILGQKVEFLVSFYNNEISEKSEIFDDQFSVERPDGSNFTLKIRSTKLEDSAMYFCASSGTGDGYTFGSGTRLTVV.

V usage is TRBV11-2 and J usage is TRBJ1-1; D remains unclear. V lost 5 bases and J 2 bases, leaving 12 bases between the germline ends. Per germline, CDR1 SGHAT and CDR2 FQNNGV. The CDR3 sequence is 14 residues long. The CDR3 DNA reads as TGTGCCAGCAGCCTCCACGGGAGAAACACTGAAGCTTTCTTT. Protein sequence: CASSLHGRNTEAFF.

V is TRBV2 and J is TRBJ1-2; TRBD1 agrees at 8 bases. The CDR3 is made up of 12 amino acids. With V trimmed by 4 bases and J by 8 bases, 3 bases remained unmatched. Germline V gene data show CDR1 as SNHLY and CDR2 as FYNNEI. The CDR3 region has the DNA TGTGCCAGCAGTGGACAGGGGATCGGCTACACCTTC. As protein: CASSGQGIGYTF.

J is TRBJ2-2 and V is TRBV10-1; D gene unclear. CDR1 and CDR2 from the germline V gene are WNHNN and SYGVQD (reference sequence). The V gene lost 3 bases and the J gene lost 7 bases, with 12 bases spanning the gap. The CDR3 extends over 14 amino acids. The CDR3 bases are TGCGCCAGCAGTGATTTTCGCGCTGGCGGGGAGCTGTTTTTT. Protein: CASSDFRAGGELFF.

This clone was counted only a few times. This rearrangement joins TRBV5-1 to TRBJ1-6; the D gene is possibly TRBD1 (6 bases). From germline, CDR1 is SGHRS and CDR2 YFSETQ. CDR3 length: 15 residues. The V end was cut by 1 base, the J end by 6 bases, with 11 bases between. This chain's CDR3 is CASSLSGGSNSPLHF. CDR3 DNA sequence: TGCGCCAGCAGCTTGAGCGGGGGCTCTAATTCACCCCTCCACTTT.